Following are 2 T cell receptor beta chains from one sample sequenced in a study of T cells in localized non-small cell lung cancer. Sequenced by immunoSEQ multiplex PCR; TCRdb stores in-frame clones only, minus some. The sample gives over 3,000 clones, about 31% of which show up once; under 25% is in the top ten. The material was lung tumor tissue, obtained before any cancer treatment. The receptors originated from a woman aged 35 to 75 with stage I squamous cell lung carcinoma.

This clone was recorded a few times. The V and J genes are TRBV15 and TRBJ1-4; a weak D match, TRBD1 (5 bases). This CDR3 is 15 amino acids long. Trimming took 6 bases from V and 5 from J, leaving 16 bases between them. Germline CDR1 and CDR2: LNHNV and YYDKDF (reference sequence). The CDR3 sequence is CATRRRDGPNEKLFF. DNA of the CDR3: TGTGCCACCAGACGTCGGGACGGCCCGAATGAAAAACTGTTTTTT. The full variable domain, its missing parts supplied by reference TRBV15 and TRBJ1-4, is DAMVIQNPRYQVTQFGKPVTLSCSQTLNHNVMYWYQQKSSQAPKLLFHYYDKDFNNEADTPDNFQSRRPNTSFCFLDIRSPGLGDTAMYLCATRRRDGPNEKLFFGSGTQLSVL.

This clone has a handful of counts. The chain employs TRBV30 and TRBJ1-2, with TRBD1 matching 7 bases. After removal of 5 bases from V and 5 bases from J, the junction contained 5 bases not matched to a gene. The CDR3 is made up of 12 amino acids. Per germline, CDR1 GTSNPN and CDR2 SVGIG (reference sequence). The CDR3 DNA is TGTGCCTGGTTGGGACAGCCTTATGGCTACACCTTC. Its protein product is CAWLGQPYGYTF.